The entry that follows covers one TCR beta chain sequence. Clones were read by immunoSEQ multiplex PCR, and TCRdb kept only the in-frame ones, dropping some. Of more than 95,000 clones listed, approximately 90% were seen once; the top ten hold over 1.5%. The data are from a study of blood T cell repertoires in COVID-19. Germline-derived CDR1 and CDR2 are SGHRS and YFSETQ. This CDR3 comprises 15 residues. Losses at the gene ends were 9 bases for V and 1 base for J; bases not matched to a gene: 11. The TCR comes from a human donor in a cohort sampled during active COVID-19. The sequenced sample consisted of peripheral blood. This rearrangement joins TRBV5-1 to TRBJ2-3; 7 bases map to TRBD2. CDR3 sequence reads: CATPRYREGTDTQYF. CDR3 nucleotide sequence: TGCGCCACCCCACGCTACCGGGAGGGCACAGATACGCAGTATTTT.